The 21 T cell receptor beta chains presented below share a single source sample, sequenced in a study of blood T cell repertoires in COVID-19. The method was immunoSEQ multiplex PCR; TCRdb's version includes in-frame clones alone and lacks a portion of them. This sample yields 180,000 or so clones, of which roughly 81% are seen a single time; 12% belongs to the top ten. The sequenced sample was peripheral blood. The receptors come from a woman aged 80 or older with COVID-19, enrolled during active disease.

The J gene is TRBJ2-7, the V gene TRBV6-5; a weak D match, TRBD2 (6 bases). The CDR3 consists of 15 residues. From germline, CDR1 is MNHEY and CDR2 SVGAGI. Trimming removed 0 bases from V and 4 bases from J, with 13 bases in between. The CDR3 DNA is TGTGCCAGCAGTTACTCGGCGGGATTGGGTTACGAGCAGTACTTC. It specifies CASSYSAGLGYEQYF.

V is TRBV7-2 and J is TRBJ1-2; D is uncertain. Looked up from germline, CDR1 is SGHTA and CDR2 is FQGNSA. With 0 bases removed from V and 4 bases from J, the gap between germline ends came to 15 bases. The CDR3 runs 16 residues. CDR3 region: CASSLADGVRVYGYTF. The CDR3 DNA is TGTGCCAGCAGCTTAGCAGACGGGGTGAGGGTCTATGGCTACACCTTC. Full variable domain (outside the CDR3, taken from reference TRBV7-2 and TRBJ1-2): GAGVSQSPSNKVTEKGKDVELRCDPISGHTALYWYRQSLGQGLEFLIYFQGNSAPDKSGLPSDRFSAERTGGSVSTLTIQRTQQEDSAVYLCASSLADGVRVYGYTFGSGTRLTVV.

V gene TRBV29-1 combines with J gene TRBJ1-2; TRBD1 might be the D (6 bases). The CDR3 runs 13 residues. V gave up 5 bases and J gave up 3 bases, with 13 bases separating them. Germline lookup yields CDR1 SQVTM and CDR2 ANQGSEA. The CDR3 reads CSVSRDKHYGYTF. The DNA of the CDR3 is TGCAGCGTTTCCCGGGACAAGCACTATGGCTACACCTTC.

This chain joins TRBV13 and TRBJ1-1; D gene uncertain. The CDR3 is 13 residues long. V shed 3 bases and J shed 2 bases, with 7 bases lying between them. In germline, CDR1 is PRHDT, CDR2 FYEKMQ (reference sequence). The CDR3 DNA sequence: TGTGCCAGCAGCTTCCGACTTAACACTGAAGCTTTCTTT. Translating it yields CASSFRLNTEAFF.

The genes are TRBV28 and TRBJ1-6; TRBD1 agrees at 12 bases. The CDR3 consists of 15 residues. CDR1 and CDR2 from the germline V gene are MDHEN and SYDVKM. Trimming took 7 bases from V and 10 from J; bases not matched to a gene: 8. The CDR3 DNA follows: TGTGCCAGCACCCCCGGGACAGGGGGCGCCTCACCCCTCCACTTT. Translating gives CASTPGTGGASPLHF.

This clone has just one count. V and J are TRBV5-1 and TRBJ2-7, with 8 positions matching TRBD1. Germline V gives CDR1 SGHRS, CDR2 YFSETQ. The CDR3 extends over 13 amino acids. Losses at the gene ends were 0 bases for V and 5 bases for J; bases not matched to a gene: 1. Here the CDR3 DNA reads TGCGCCAGCAGCTTGGGACAGGGGAACGAGCAGTACTTC. It specifies CASSLGQGNEQYF.

This rearrangement joins TRBV25-1 to TRBJ2-1; 9 nucleotides align to TRBD2. Germline V gene lookup returns CDR1 MGHDK and CDR2 SYGVNS. The V gene end was trimmed by 0 bases and the J gene end by 5 bases; junction bases not matched to a gene: 8. This CDR3 has 17 amino acids. This chain's CDR3 is CASSEYRGGRGDNEQFF. The CDR3 bases are TGTGCCAGCAGTGAATATAGGGGCGGGAGGGGGGACAATGAGCAGTTCTTC.

J is TRBJ2-3 and V is TRBV5-5; the match to TRBD2 covers 8 bases. There are 16 residues in the CDR3. Germline CDR1 reads SGHKS; CDR2 reads YYEKEE (reference sequence). V lost 6 bases, J lost 0 bases, and 9 bases stayed unmatched. The CDR3 sequence is CASNPGLAPSTDTQYF. The CDR3 DNA follows: TGTGCCAGCAACCCAGGACTAGCACCTAGCACAGATACGCAGTATTTT.

J is TRBJ2-3 and V is TRBV11-3; TRBD2 agrees at 13 bases. The V segment lost 5 bases and the J segment 14 bases; nucleotides outside the gene matches: 4. CDR1 is SGHNT and CDR2 is YENEEA in the germline V gene. This CDR3 is 12 amino acids long. The CDR3 sequence: CASSGGTSGVYF. CDR3 bases: TGTGCCAGCAGCGGCGGGACTAGCGGGGTGTATTTT.

V gene TRBV9 combines with J gene TRBJ2-7; tentative D call: TRBD2 (5 bases). Trimming removed 4 bases from V and 3 bases from J, with 17 bases in between. This CDR3 has 15 residues. From germline, CDR1 is SGDLS and CDR2 YYNGEE. The CDR3 DNA sequence: TGTGCCAGCAGCCAGGAGTACGCCGGAGGCTACGAGCAGTACTTC. Translation gives CASSQEYAGGYEQYF.

The V gene is TRBV5-5, the J gene TRBJ2-1, with 11 bases that match TRBD1. Germline V lookup: CDR1 SGHKS, CDR2 YYEKEE (reference sequence). V dropped 5 bases and J dropped 5; count of bases not matched to a gene: 3. CDR3 length equals 14 residues. CDR3 sequence (DNA): TGTGCCAGCAGTGGGACAGGGGGGCACAATGAGCAGTTCTTC. Encoded protein: CASSGTGGHNEQFF.

The chain recombines TRBV4-3 with TRBJ2-3; the match to TRBD2 covers 15 bases. This CDR3 is built from 17 residues. V dropped 2 bases and J dropped 5; count of bases not matched to a gene: 5. Germline CDR1 and CDR2: LGHNA and YSLEER. The CDR3 DNA reads as TGCGCCAGCAGCCAACGGACTAGCGGGGGGGCCCTAGATACGCAGTATTTT. It is translated as CASSQRTSGGALDTQYF.

V gene TRBV27 combines with J gene TRBJ1-6; tentative D call: TRBD1 (5 bases). The CDR3 has 19 residues. Deletions cut 6 bases from V and 0 bases from J, with 21 bases between. Germline-derived CDR1 and CDR2 are MNHEY and SMNVEV (reference sequence). The CDR3 nucleotides are TGTGCCAGCAGCCCCGGCAGGGAGGGGATCAGCTCCTATAATTCACCCCTCCACTTT. The encoded protein is CASSPGREGISSYNSPLHF.

The chain links TRBV6-5 to TRBJ1-2; maybe TRBD1 (5 bases). Per germline, CDR1 MNHEY and CDR2 SVGAGI. The CDR3 spans 14 residues. Trimming stripped 3 bases from V and 4 bases from J, with 12 bases between. The CDR3: CASSYGASGYGYTF. The CDR3 DNA reads TGTGCCAGCAGTTATGGGGCCTCGGGCTATGGCTACACCTTC.

This clone has a handful of counts. CDR3 DNA: TGTGCCAGCAGCGTAGATCTCCTAGCGGGGGTCTACGAGCAGTACTTC. This gives the protein CASSVDLLAGVYEQYF. The gene calls are TRBV9 and TRBJ2-7; TRBD2 agrees at 10 bases. With 0 bases clipped from V and 3 bases from J, the junction kept 6 bases outside the gene matches. The CDR3 extends over 16 amino acids. Germline-derived CDR1 and CDR2 are SGDLS and YYNGEE.

The table lists this clone with a few counts. The chain uses TRBV27 and TRBJ2-5; 8 bases agree with TRBD2. The CDR3 is 14 amino acids. CDR1 is MNHEY, CDR2 SMNVEV, per germline (reference sequence). Losses at the gene ends were 6 bases for V and 7 bases for J; bases not matched to a gene: 10. The CDR3 DNA is TGTGCCAGCAGCGGGGCGGGGGGTAAGGGGACCCAGTACTTC. Translated, it gives CASSGAGGKGTQYF.

The count of this clone is one. The chain uses TRBV15 and TRBJ1-1; D not resolved. Germline loops: CDR1 LNHNV, CDR2 YYDKDF (reference sequence). This CDR3 spans 12 amino acids. Trimming removed 4 bases at V and 2 bases at J, with 5 bases between. CDR3 region: CATSTGNTEAFF. As DNA, the CDR3 is TGTGCCACCAGCACGGGTAACACTGAAGCTTTCTTT. The complete variable domain, with remaining parts taken from reference TRBV15 and TRBJ1-1, reads DAMVIQNPRYQVTQFGKPVTLSCSQTLNHNVMYWYQQKSSQAPKLLFHYYDKDFNNEADTPDNFQSRRPNTSFCFLDIRSPGLGDTAMYLCATSTGNTEAFFGQGTRLTVV.

The rearrangement uses TRBV11-3 and TRBJ2-1; TRBD2 agrees at 12 bases. The CDR3 loop spans 15 amino acids. V lost 3 bases, J lost 8 bases, and 5 bases stayed unmatched. CDR1 is SGHNT and CDR2 is YENEEA in the germline V gene. In DNA form, the CDR3 reads TGTGCCAGCAGCTTCTCTAGCGGGAGGGCCTATGAGCAGTTCTTC. Amino acid sequence: CASSFSSGRAYEQFF.

V is TRBV29-1 and J is TRBJ1-3; no definite D call. Germline V gene data show CDR1 as SQVTM and CDR2 as ANQGSEA. Trimming took 5 bases from V and 4 from J, leaving 9 bases between them. The CDR3 extends over 12 amino acids. The CDR3 DNA reads TGCAGCGTTAACCGAGGGGGAAACACCATATATTTT. This sequence encodes CSVNRGGNTIYF. The whole variable domain, filled in from reference TRBV29-1 and TRBJ1-3, reads SAVISQKPSRDICQRGTSLTIQCQVDSQVTMMFWYRQQPGQSLTLIATANQGSEATYESGFVIDKFPISRPNLTFSTLTVSNMSPEDSSIYLCSVNRGGNTIYFGEGSWLTVV.

This clone showed up just once. The gene calls are TRBV6-5 and TRBJ1-2; D is perhaps TRBD1 (5 bases). The CDR3 loop spans 15 amino acids. Germline CDR1 MNHEY, CDR2 SVGAGI. V gave up 6 bases and J gave up 4 bases, with 18 bases separating them. The CDR3 sequence: CASRRGGGSGYGYTF. The CDR3 bases are TGTGCCAGCAGGAGGGGAGGAGGGTCTGGCTATGGCTACACCTTC.

The chain has TRBV10-2 and TRBJ2-3; 12 positions match TRBD1. The V and J ends lost 10 bases and 5 bases, in that order; junction bases with no gene match: 7. The germline CDR1 and CDR2 sequences are WSHSY and SAAADI. The CDR3 is 14 residues long. The CDR3 DNA follows: TGCGCCACCTACGGGACAGGGGGCAGAGATACGCAGTATTTT. This encodes CATYGTGGRDTQYF.